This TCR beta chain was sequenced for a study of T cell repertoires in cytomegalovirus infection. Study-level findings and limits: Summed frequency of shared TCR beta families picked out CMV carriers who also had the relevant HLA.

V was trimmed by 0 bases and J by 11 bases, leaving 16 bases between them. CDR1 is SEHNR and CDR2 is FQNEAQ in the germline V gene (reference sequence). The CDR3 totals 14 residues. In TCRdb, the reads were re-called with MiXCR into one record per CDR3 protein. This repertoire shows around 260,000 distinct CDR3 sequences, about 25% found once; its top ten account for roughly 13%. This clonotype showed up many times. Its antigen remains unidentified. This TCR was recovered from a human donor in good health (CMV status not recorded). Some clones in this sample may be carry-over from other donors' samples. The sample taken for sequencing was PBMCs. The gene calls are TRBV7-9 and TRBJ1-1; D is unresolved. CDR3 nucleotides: TGTGCCAGCAGCTTAGCGCTTACGAGTGGTCCGGCTTTCTTT. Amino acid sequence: CASSLALTSGPAFF.